The 2 T cell receptor beta chains reported below all come from one sample, sequenced in a study of early T cells in non-severe SARS-CoV-2 infection. MiXCR, run by TCRdb on the 5' RACE reads, gives a single entry per CDR3 protein. Of around 30,000 distinct CDR3 sequences in the sample, about 6% were seen once. The material sequenced was whole blood. These receptors came from an adult who was a healthcare worker with PCR-confirmed SARS-CoV-2 infection or an uninfected control (not recorded which).

The table lists this clonotype with many counts. V usage is TRBV24-1 and J usage is TRBJ2-1; 15 positions agree with TRBD2. Germline values: CDR1 KGHDR, CDR2 SFDVKD. J lost 1 base, V lost 2 bases, and 2 bases had no gene match. The CDR3 has 18 residues. CDR3 coding DNA: TGTGCCACCAGTGATTCCGGGACTAGCGGGGGGTCCTACAATGAGCAGTTCTTC. This encodes CATSDSGTSGGSYNEQFF.

There are a few counts of this clonotype. The genes are TRBV20-1 and TRBJ2-4; the match to TRBD2 covers 11 bases. CDR1 and CDR2 (germline): DFQATT, SNEGSKA (reference sequence). V dropped 0 bases and J dropped 1; count of bases not matched to a gene: 8. The CDR3 extends over 18 amino acids. The CDR3 spells CSARDGRASGRAKNIQYF. In DNA, the CDR3 is TGCAGTGCTAGAGATGGACGGGCTAGCGGGAGGGCCAAAAACATTCAGTACTTC.